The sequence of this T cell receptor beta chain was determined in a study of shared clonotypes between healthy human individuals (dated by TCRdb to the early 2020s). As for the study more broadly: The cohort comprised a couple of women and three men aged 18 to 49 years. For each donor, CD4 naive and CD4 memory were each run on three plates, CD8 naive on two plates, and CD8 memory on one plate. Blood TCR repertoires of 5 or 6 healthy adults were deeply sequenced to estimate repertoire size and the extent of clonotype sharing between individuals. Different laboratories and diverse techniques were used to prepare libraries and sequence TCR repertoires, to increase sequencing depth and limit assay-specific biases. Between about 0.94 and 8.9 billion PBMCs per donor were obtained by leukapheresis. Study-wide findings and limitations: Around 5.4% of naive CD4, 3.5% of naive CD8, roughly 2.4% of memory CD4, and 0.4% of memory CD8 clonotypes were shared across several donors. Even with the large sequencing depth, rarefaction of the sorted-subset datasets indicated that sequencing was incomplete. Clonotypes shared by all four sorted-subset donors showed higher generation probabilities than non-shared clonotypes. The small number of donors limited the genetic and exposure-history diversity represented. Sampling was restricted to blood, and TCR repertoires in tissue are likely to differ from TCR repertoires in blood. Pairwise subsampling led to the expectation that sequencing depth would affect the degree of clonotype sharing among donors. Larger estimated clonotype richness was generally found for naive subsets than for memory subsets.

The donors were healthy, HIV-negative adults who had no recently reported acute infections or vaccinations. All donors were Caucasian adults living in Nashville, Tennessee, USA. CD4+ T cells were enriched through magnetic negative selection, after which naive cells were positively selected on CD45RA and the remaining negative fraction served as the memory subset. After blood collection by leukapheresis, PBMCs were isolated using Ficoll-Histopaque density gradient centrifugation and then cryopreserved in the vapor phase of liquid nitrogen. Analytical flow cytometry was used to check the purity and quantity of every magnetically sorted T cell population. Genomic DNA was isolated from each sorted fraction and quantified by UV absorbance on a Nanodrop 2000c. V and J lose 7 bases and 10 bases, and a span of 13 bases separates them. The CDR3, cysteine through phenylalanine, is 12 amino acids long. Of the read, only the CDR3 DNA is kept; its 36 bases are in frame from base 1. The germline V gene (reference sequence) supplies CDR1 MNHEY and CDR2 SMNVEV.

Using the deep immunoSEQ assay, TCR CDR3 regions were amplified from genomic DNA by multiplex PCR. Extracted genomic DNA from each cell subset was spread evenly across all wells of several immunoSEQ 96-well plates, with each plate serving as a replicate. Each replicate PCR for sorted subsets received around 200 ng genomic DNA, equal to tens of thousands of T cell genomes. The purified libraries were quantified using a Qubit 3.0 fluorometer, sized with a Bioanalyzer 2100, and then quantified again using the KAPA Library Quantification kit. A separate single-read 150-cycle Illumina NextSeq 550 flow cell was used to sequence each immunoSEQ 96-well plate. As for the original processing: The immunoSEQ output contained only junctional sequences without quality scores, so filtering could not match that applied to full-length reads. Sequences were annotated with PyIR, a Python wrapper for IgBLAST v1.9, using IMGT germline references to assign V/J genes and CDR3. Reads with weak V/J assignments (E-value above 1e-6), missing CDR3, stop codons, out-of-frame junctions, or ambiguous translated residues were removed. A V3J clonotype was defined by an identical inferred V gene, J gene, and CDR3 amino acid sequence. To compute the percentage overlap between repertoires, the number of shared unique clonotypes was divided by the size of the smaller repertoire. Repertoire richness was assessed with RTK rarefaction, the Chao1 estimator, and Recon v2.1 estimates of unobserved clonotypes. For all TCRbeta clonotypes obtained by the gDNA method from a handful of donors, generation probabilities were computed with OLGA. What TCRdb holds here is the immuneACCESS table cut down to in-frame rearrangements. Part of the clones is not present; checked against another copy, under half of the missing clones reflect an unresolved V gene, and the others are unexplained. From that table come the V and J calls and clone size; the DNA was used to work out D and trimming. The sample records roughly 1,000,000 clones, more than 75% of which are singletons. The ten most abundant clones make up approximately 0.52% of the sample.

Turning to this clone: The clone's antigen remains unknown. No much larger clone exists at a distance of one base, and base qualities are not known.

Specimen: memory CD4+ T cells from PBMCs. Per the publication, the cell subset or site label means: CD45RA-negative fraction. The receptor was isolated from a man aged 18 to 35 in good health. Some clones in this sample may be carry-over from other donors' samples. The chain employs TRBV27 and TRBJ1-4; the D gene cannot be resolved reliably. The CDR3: CASTSPGGKLFF. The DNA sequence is TGTGCCAGCACTTCTCCCGGCGGAAAACTGTTTTTT.